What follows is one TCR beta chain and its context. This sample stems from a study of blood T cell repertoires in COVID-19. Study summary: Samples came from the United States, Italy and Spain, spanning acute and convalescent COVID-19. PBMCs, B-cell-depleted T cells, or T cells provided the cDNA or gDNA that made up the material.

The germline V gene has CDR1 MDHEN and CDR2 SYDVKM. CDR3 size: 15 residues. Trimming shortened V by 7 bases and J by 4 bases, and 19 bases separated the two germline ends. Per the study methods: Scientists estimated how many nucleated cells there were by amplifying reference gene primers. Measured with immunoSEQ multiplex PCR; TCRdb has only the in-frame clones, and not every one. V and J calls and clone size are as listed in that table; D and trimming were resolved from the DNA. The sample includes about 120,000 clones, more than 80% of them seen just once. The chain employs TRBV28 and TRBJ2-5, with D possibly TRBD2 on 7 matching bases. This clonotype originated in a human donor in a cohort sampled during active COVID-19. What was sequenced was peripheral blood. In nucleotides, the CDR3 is TGTGCCAGCACCGAGGGGGGGGCCAGGGGAGAGACCCAGTACTTC. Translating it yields CASTEGGARGETQYF.